A single sample is the source of the 30 T cell receptor beta chains below, sequenced in a study of blood T cell repertoires in COVID-19. Measured with immunoSEQ multiplex PCR; TCRdb has only the in-frame clones, and not every one. The data hold about 210,000 clones, with over 80% observed a single time. Material for sequencing was peripheral blood. The source of these receptors is a woman in her sixties with COVID-19, enrolled during active disease.

J is TRBJ2-1 and V is TRBV3-1 (or the pseudogene TRBV3-2); D may be TRBD2 (6 bases). Trimming took off 4 bases at V and 5 bases at J, with 15 bases between the two ends. There are 15 residues in the CDR3. CDR1 is LGHDT and CDR2 is YNNKEL in the germline V gene (reference sequence). The CDR3 is CASSRLGGRDNEQFF. The CDR3 coding sequence is TGTGCCAGCAGCCGACTCGGGGGTAGAGACAATGAGCAGTTCTTC.

In this sample, this clone turned up once. This chain uses TRBV11-1 with TRBJ2-5, with 11 bases matching TRBD1. Germline CDR1 SGHAT, CDR2 FQDESV (reference sequence). The V segment lost 1 base and the J segment 5 bases; nucleotides outside the gene matches: 3. This CDR3 is built from 15 residues. The CDR3 DNA reads TGTGCCAGCAGCTTAGGGACAGGGGGCGCGGAGACCCAGTACTTC. This sequence encodes CASSLGTGGAETQYF.

This chain uses TRBV3-1 (or the pseudogene TRBV3-2) with TRBJ2-7; D possibly corresponds to TRBD1 (5 bases). Germline CDR1 and CDR2: LGHDT and YNNKEL (reference sequence). The CDR3 contains 14 residues. V was cut by 3 bases and J by 4 bases, with 13 bases left in between. Here the CDR3 DNA reads TGTGCCAGCAGCCAGGGGCCCCTCTCGTACGAGCAGTACGTC. Residues: CASSQGPLSYEQYV.

The V gene is TRBV4-3, the J gene TRBJ1-5; no clear D. The V and J ends lost 0 bases and 3 bases respectively, with 9 bases between them. The germline CDR1 and CDR2 sequences are LGHNA and YSLEER. The CDR3 sequence is 15 residues long. CDR3 loop: CASSQEVGFNQPQHF. DNA of the CDR3: TGCGCCAGCAGCCAAGAAGTGGGCTTCAATCAGCCCCAGCATTTT.

The rearrangement joins TRBV19 to TRBJ1-6, with D maybe TRBD1 (6 bases). Germline CDR1 and CDR2: LNHDA and SQIVND (reference sequence). CDR3 size: 15 residues. Trimming left V 2 bases short and J 9 bases short, with 14 bases between. CDR3 sequence (DNA): TGTGCCAGTAGTATAAAGTGGGGGCAGGGTTCACCCCTCCACTTT. Translation gives CASSIKWGQGSPLHF.

The V and J genes are TRBV30 and TRBJ1-2; D is possibly TRBD1 (5 bases). V lost 2 bases, J lost 6 bases, and 13 bases lay in between. Germline CDR1 is GTSNPN and CDR2 is SVGIG (reference sequence). The CDR3 spans 13 residues. The CDR3 coding sequence is TGTGCCTGGAGTACAGGCAGGGATCATGGCTACACCTTC. It codes for CAWSTGRDHGYTF.

CDR3 bases: TGTGCCAGCAGTTACTCTTCCGACAGGGGAGTAGACACGCAGTATTTT. Its translation: CASSYSSDRGVDTQYF. The chain combines TRBV6-5 with TRBJ2-3; TRBD1 agrees at 8 bases. This CDR3 region has 16 residues. Germline V gene lookup returns CDR1 MNHEY and CDR2 SVGAGI. J lost 9 bases, V lost 0 bases, and 11 bases had no gene match.

The chain couples TRBV3-1 (or the pseudogene TRBV3-2) to TRBJ1-2; TRBD1 matches 11 bases. V shed 4 bases, J shed 4 bases, and the junction held 2 bases outside the gene matches. Germline CDR1 is LGHDT and CDR2 is YNNKEL (reference sequence). This CDR3 is 14 amino acids long. In nucleotides, the CDR3 is TGTGCCAGCAGCCCTGGACAGGGGGCCTATGGCTACACCTTC. It codes for CASSPGQGAYGYTF.

The chain links TRBV20-1 to TRBJ2-1; TRBD2 agrees at 7 bases. This CDR3 comprises 11 residues. The junction had 6 bases not matched to a gene; V was cut back by 3 bases and J by 13 bases. CDR1 DFQATT and CDR2 SNEGSKA come from the germline V gene (reference sequence). Written as DNA, the CDR3 is TGCAGTGCTAGGGGGAGGGATATTCAGTTCTTC. It yields the protein CSARGRDIQFF.

The CDR3 nucleotides are TGTGCCAGCAGAACCACTAGCGGGAATCGCAATGAGCAGTTCTTC. Translation gives CASRTTSGNRNEQFF. The chain uses TRBV7-2 and TRBJ2-1, with 10 positions matching TRBD2. Trimming took 6 bases from V and 6 from J; bases not matched to a gene: 8. CDR3 size: 15 residues. Germline lookup yields CDR1 SGHTA and CDR2 FQGNSA.

The V and J genes are TRBV7-2 and TRBJ2-7; possibly TRBD2 for D (6 bases). Trimming took off 4 bases at V and 1 base at J, with 11 bases between the two ends. This CDR3 region has 14 residues. CDR1 is SGHTA, CDR2 FQGNSA, per germline. The CDR3 sequence is CASSSGRGSYEQYF. CDR3 coding DNA: TGTGCCAGCAGCTCAGGGCGGGGTTCCTACGAGCAGTACTTC.

This chain links TRBV19 with TRBJ2-7; unclear D gene. V dropped 1 base and J dropped 0 bases, with 7 bases sitting between them. This CDR3 has 14 residues. The germline CDR1 and CDR2 sequences are LNHDA and SQIVND (reference sequence). This CDR3 reads CASSIALSSYEQYF. The CDR3, as DNA: TGTGCCAGTAGTATAGCGCTGAGCTCCTACGAGCAGTACTTC.

V is TRBV6-2 or TRBV6-3 and J is TRBJ2-6; no definite D call. This CDR3 spans 16 amino acids. The V end was cut by 1 base, the J end by 0 bases, with 7 bases between. Germline V gene data show CDR1 as MNHEY and CDR2 as SVGEGT. DNA for the CDR3: TGTGCCAGCAGTTACTTAACACCCTCTGGGGCCAACGTCCTGACTTTC. Translated: CASSYLTPSGANVLTF.

The V call is TRBV9, the J call TRBJ1-3; D is unresolved. The CDR3 totals 17 residues. The V gene lost 4 bases and the J gene lost 0 bases, with 17 bases spanning the gap. CDR1 is SGDLS and CDR2 is YYNGEE in the germline V gene. The DNA for the CDR3 is TGTGCCAGCAGCTCGACTGGCAGCTTCTTCTCTGGAAACACCATATATTTT. Translated, it gives CASSSTGSFFSGNTIYF.

J is TRBJ1-2 and V is TRBV2; possibly TRBD1 for D (5 bases). The germline V gene has CDR1 SNHLY and CDR2 FYNNEI. The CDR3 length is 16 residues. V dropped 0 bases and J dropped 8 bases, with 19 bases sitting between them. For the CDR3, the DNA is TGTGCCAGCAGTGAAGCCCCTGGACAATTTTCGAACGGCTACACCTTC. As protein: CASSEAPGQFSNGYTF.

The J gene is TRBJ1-6, the V gene TRBV19; tentative D call: TRBD1 (6 bases). Germline assignment: CDR1 LNHDA and CDR2 SQIVND (reference sequence). Trimming took off 4 bases at V and 14 bases at J, with 21 bases between the two ends. The CDR3 covers 15 residues. The CDR3 DNA sequence: TGTGCCAGTAGTACAACTCCCGACAGGCCGGGGACCCTCCACTTT. It translates to CASSTTPDRPGTLHF.

The chain combines TRBV27 with TRBJ1-5; no definite D call. Trimming shortened V by 2 bases and J by 5 bases, and 10 bases separated the two germline ends. Looked up from germline, CDR1 is MNHEY and CDR2 is SMNVEV (reference sequence). There are 14 residues in the CDR3. The CDR3 DNA follows: TGTGCCAGCAGTTTAATAGGCGGGGATCAGCCCCAGCATTTT. Translating it yields CASSLIGGDQPQHF.

The chain carries TRBV18 and TRBJ1-2; maybe TRBD1 (5 bases). CDR3 size: 15 residues. Deletions cut 8 bases from V and 4 bases from J, with 20 bases between. Germline V gives CDR1 KGHSH, CDR2 LQKENI. The CDR3 loop is CASLPAGQTLYGYTF. CDR3 DNA sequence: TGTGCCAGCCTACCTGCGGGGCAGACACTCTATGGCTACACCTTC. Full variable domain (rest looked up from reference TRBV18 and TRBJ1-2): NAGVMQNPRHLVRRRGQEARLRCSPMKGHSHVYWYRQLPEEGLKFMVYLQKENIIDESGMPKERFSAEFPKEGPSILRIQQVVRGDSAAYFCASLPAGQTLYGYTFGSGTRLTVV.

The chain employs TRBV5-1 and TRBJ1-1, with TRBD1 matching 9 bases. From germline, CDR1 is SGHRS and CDR2 YFSETQ. Trimming at V came to 0 bases and at J to 4 bases, leaving 4 bases not matched to a gene. This CDR3 spans 15 amino acids. CDR3 residues: CASSLEGTGTTEAFF. The CDR3 DNA is TGCGCCAGCAGCTTGGAGGGGACAGGGACCACTGAAGCTTTCTTT.

This sequence joins TRBV14 and TRBJ1-2; 7 bases map to TRBD1. Germline V gives CDR1 SGHDN, CDR2 FVKESK. The CDR3 loop spans 14 amino acids. V was clipped by 0 bases and J by 8 bases; unmatched bases: 6. The CDR3 region has the DNA TGTGCCAGCAGCCAAGATCTAACAGGGGAAGGCTACACCTTC. Its protein is CASSQDLTGEGYTF.

The gene calls are TRBV2 and TRBJ2-7; 9 bases match TRBD1. This CDR3 has 14 residues. CDR1 and CDR2 (germline): SNHLY, FYNNEI. The V segment lost 6 bases and the J segment 0 bases; nucleotides outside the gene matches: 3. The CDR3 loop is CASRRDRVSYEQYF. The CDR3 DNA reads as TGTGCCAGCAGAAGGGACAGGGTCTCCTACGAGCAGTACTTC.

The gene calls are TRBV7-9 and TRBJ1-1, with 7 bases that match TRBD1. V gave up 3 bases and J gave up 5 bases; unmatched junction bases: 6. The CDR3 has 14 residues. Germline loops: CDR1 SEHNR, CDR2 FQNEAQ (reference sequence). In nucleotides, the CDR3 is TGTGCCAGCAGCTTCCGACAGGGAGATACTGAAGCTTTCTTT. This gives the protein CASSFRQGDTEAFF.

This clone appeared a single time. The chain uses TRBV7-9 and TRBJ1-6; 7 bases are a match to TRBD1. Trimming took 5 bases from V and 4 from J; bases not matched to a gene: 5. CDR3 length: 15 amino acids. Germline-derived CDR1 and CDR2 are SEHNR and FQNEAQ (reference sequence). CDR3 residues: CASSTGQDYNSPLHF. For the CDR3, the DNA is TGTGCCAGCAGCACTGGACAGGATTATAATTCACCCCTCCACTTT. Supplemented by reference TRBV7-9 and TRBJ1-6, the full variable domain reads DTGVSQNPRHKITKRGQNVTFRCDPISEHNRLYWYRQTLGQGPEFLTYFQNEAQLEKSRLLSDRFSAERPKGSFSTLEIQRTEQGDSAMYLCASSTGQDYNSPLHFGNGTRLTVT.

This clone was recorded a few times. V usage is TRBV6-1 and J usage is TRBJ2-1; 7 bases are a match to TRBD1. The V gene's germline CDR1 is MNHNS and CDR2 SASEGT. The ends lost 2 bases at V and 3 bases at J; junction bases unmatched: 4. CDR3 length equals 15 residues. Here the CDR3 reads CASSENPGGYNEQFF. In DNA, the CDR3 is TGTGCCAGCAGTGAAAACCCAGGGGGCTACAATGAGCAGTTCTTC.

This rearrangement joins TRBV5-1 to TRBJ1-2, with 9 nucleotides matching TRBD1. Germline CDR1 SGHRS, CDR2 YFSETQ. The CDR3 is 15 residues long. J was trimmed by 3 bases and V by 4 bases; bases with no gene match: 7. The CDR3 nucleotides read TGCGCCAGCAGCCCCTTACAGGGGGCGGACTATGGCTACACCTTC. It is translated as CASSPLQGADYGYTF.

The chain recombines TRBV28 with TRBJ1-5; no definite D call. From germline, CDR1 is MDHEN and CDR2 SYDVKM. The CDR3 is made up of 15 amino acids. V was shortened by 5 bases and J by 2 bases, with 13 bases between the two germline ends. CDR3 DNA sequence: TGTGCCAGCAGTCCAACGGCGGGAGGCAATCAGCCCCAGCATTTT. Its translation is CASSPTAGGNQPQHF.

J is TRBJ2-3 and V is TRBV5-1; 7 bases are shared with TRBD2. Germline values: CDR1 SGHRS, CDR2 YFSETQ. The CDR3 covers 15 residues. V lost 4 bases to trimming and J lost 1 base; unmatched junction nucleotides: 6. The chain's CDR3 is CASSAAGDRTDTQYF. DNA for the CDR3: TGCGCCAGCAGCGCGGCGGGGGACCGCACAGATACGCAGTATTTT.

V usage is TRBV19 and J usage is TRBJ2-7; 10 nucleotides line up with TRBD2. V gave up 6 bases and J gave up 3 bases; unmatched junction bases: 2. The CDR3 is 13 amino acids. Germline CDR1 is LNHDA and CDR2 is SQIVND (reference sequence). The CDR3 here is CASSASGGYEQYV. The CDR3 nucleotides are TGTGCCAGTAGCGCTAGCGGGGGCTACGAGCAGTACGTC.

This clone has a handful of counts. The chain recombines TRBV30 with TRBJ1-2, with a possible D match to TRBD1 (5 bases). This CDR3 has 15 residues. Germline V gene data show CDR1 as GTSNPN and CDR2 as SVGIG (reference sequence). V was shortened by 3 bases and J by 4 bases, with 18 bases between the two germline ends. Written as DNA, the CDR3 is TGTGCCTGGAGCCCCGGGAGAAAGCAGGGCTATGGCTACACCTTC. Its translation is CAWSPGRKQGYGYTF.

The V call is TRBV7-6, the J call TRBJ2-3, with 9 nucleotides matching TRBD1. Germline V lookup: CDR1 SGHVS, CDR2 FNYEAQ. CDR3 length equals 15 residues. J gave up 5 bases and V 1 base, and 4 bases lay outside the gene matches. CDR3 bases: TGTGCCAGCAGCTTAGGACAGGGGGTCGTAGATACGCAGTATTTT. Protein sequence: CASSLGQGVVDTQYF.